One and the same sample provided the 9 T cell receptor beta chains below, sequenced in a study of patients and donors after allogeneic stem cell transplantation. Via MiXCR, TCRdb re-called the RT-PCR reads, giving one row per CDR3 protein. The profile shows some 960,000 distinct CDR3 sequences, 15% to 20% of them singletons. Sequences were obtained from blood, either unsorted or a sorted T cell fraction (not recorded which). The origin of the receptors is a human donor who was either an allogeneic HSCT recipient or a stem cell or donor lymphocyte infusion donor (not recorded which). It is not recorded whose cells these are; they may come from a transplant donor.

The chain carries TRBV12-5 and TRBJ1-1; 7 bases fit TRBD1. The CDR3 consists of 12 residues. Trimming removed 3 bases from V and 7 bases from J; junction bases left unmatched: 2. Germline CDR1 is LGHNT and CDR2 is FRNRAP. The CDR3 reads CASGLRTGEAFF. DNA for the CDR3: TGTGCTAGTGGTTTACGGACAGGTGAAGCTTTCTTT.

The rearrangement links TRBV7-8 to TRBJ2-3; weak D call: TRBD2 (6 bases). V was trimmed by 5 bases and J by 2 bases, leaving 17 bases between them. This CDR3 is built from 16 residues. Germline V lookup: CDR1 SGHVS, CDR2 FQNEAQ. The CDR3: CASSTRLVLNTDTQYF. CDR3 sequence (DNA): TGTGCCAGCAGCACGAGACTAGTCCTTAACACAGATACGCAGTATTTT.

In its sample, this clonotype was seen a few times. CDR3 in DNA: TGTGCCATCAGCCGACAGAGTAACACTGAAGCTTTCTTT. Translating gives CAISRQSNTEAFF. The chain couples TRBV10-3 to TRBJ1-1; weak D call: TRBD1 (5 bases). This CDR3 comprises 13 residues. V lost 6 bases, J lost 2 bases, and 10 bases lay in between. Germline V lookup: CDR1 ENHRY, CDR2 SYGVKD.

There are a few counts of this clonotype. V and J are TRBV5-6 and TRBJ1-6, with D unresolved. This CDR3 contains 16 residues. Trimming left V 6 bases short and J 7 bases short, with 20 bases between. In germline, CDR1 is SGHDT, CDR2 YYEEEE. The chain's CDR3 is CASMDLFDRENSPLHF. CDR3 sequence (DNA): TGTGCCAGCATGGATCTGTTTGACCGGGAGAATTCACCCCTCCACTTT.

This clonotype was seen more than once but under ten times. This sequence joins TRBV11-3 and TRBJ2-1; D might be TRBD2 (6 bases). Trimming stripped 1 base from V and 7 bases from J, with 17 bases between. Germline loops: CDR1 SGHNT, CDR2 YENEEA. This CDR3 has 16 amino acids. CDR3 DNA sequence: TGTGCCAGCAGCTTAGTCGGCCAAACGAGCGGGAATGAGCAGTTCTTC. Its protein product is CASSLVGQTSGNEQFF.

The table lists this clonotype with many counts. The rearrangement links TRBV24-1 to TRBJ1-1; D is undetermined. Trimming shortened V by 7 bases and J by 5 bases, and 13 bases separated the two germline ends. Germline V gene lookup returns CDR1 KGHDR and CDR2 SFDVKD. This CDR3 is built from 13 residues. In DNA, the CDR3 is TGTGCCACCAGGAAAGGGCCTAAAACTGAAGCTTTCTTT. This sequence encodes CATRKGPKTEAFF.

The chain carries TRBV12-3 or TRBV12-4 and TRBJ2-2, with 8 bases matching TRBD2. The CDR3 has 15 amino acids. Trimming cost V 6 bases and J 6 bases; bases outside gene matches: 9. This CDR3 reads CASSKRRGGPGELFF. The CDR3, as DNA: TGTGCCAGCAGCAAAAGGCGCGGGGGGCCCGGGGAGCTGTTTTTT.

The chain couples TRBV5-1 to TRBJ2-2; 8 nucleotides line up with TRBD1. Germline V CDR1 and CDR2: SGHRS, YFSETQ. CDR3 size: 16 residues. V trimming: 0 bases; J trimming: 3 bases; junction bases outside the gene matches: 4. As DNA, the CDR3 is TGCGCCAGCAGCTTGGACATCAGGGGGCACACCGGGGAGCTGTTTTTT. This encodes CASSLDIRGHTGELFF.

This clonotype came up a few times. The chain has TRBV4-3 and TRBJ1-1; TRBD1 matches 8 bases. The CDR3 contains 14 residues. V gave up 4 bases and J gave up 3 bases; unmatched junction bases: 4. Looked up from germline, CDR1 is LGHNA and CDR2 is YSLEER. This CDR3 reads CASSRKQGDTEAFF. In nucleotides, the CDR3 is TGCGCCAGCAGCCGAAAACAGGGGGACACTGAAGCTTTCTTT.